This T cell receptor (beta chain) was identified in a study of T cell changes during pregnancy in multiple sclerosis. The germline V gene encodes CDR1 SNHLY and CDR2 FYNNEI. CDR3 size: 13 residues. J lost 3 bases, V lost 5 bases, and 2 bases had no gene match. Some clones are missing from TCRdb's copy, which holds only in-frame ones; the method was immunoSEQ multiplex PCR. The sample lists 95,000 to 110,000 clones; under 95% were seen once. This TCR came from a female donor in good health, enrolled as a control in a pregnancy study. Sequencing was performed on peripheral blood, taken in the third trimester of pregnancy. V usage is TRBV2 and J usage is TRBJ1-2; 8 bases are a match to TRBD1. The CDR3 reads CASSPDRDYGYTF. For the CDR3, the DNA is TGTGCCAGCAGTCCGGACAGGGACTATGGCTACACCTTC. The variable domain in full, completed from reference TRBV2 and TRBJ1-2, reads EPEVTQTPSHQVTQMGQEVILRCVPISNHLYFYWYRQILGQKVEFLVSFYNNEISEKSEIFDDQFSVERPDGSNFTLKIRSTKLEDSAMYFCASSPDRDYGYTFGSGTRLTVV.